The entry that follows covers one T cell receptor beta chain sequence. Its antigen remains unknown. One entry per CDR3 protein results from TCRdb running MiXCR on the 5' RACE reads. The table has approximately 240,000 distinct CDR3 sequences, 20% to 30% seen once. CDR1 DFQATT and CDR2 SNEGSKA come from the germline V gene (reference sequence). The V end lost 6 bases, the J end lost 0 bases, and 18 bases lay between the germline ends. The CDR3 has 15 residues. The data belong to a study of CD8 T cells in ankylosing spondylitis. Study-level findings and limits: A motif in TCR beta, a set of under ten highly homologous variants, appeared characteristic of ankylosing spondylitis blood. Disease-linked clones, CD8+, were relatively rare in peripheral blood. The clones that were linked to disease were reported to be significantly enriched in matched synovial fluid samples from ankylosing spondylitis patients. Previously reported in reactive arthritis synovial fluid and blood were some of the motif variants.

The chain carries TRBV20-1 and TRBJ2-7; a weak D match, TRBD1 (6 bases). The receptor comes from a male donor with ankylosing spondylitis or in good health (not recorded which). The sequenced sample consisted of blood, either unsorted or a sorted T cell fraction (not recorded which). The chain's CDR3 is CSAKHRARVSYEQYF. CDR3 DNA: TGCAGTGCGAAACACAGGGCCCGGGTCTCCTACGAGCAGTACTTC.